The 14 T cell receptor beta chains listed next were all sequenced from one sample in a study of shared clonotypes between healthy human individuals. Method: immunoSEQ multiplex PCR; TCRdb's copy keeps in-frame clones and lacks some. The sample yields around 480,000 clones, approximately 79% seen once. The sequenced material came from PBMCs. The receptors were sampled from a woman aged 40 to 55 in good health. Some clones in this sample may be carry-over from other donors' samples.

This rearrangement joins TRBV5-1 to TRBJ2-3, with 10 bases that match TRBD2. V was clipped by 1 base and J by 6 bases; unmatched bases: 11. The CDR3 has 17 residues. Germline loops: CDR1 SGHRS, CDR2 YFSETQ. The CDR3 nucleotides are TGCGCCAGCAGCTTGTTCCCGCCTAGCGGGAGCTCTGATACGCAGTATTTT. Amino acid sequence: CASSLFPPSGSSDTQYF. Supplemented by reference TRBV5-1 and TRBJ2-3, the full variable domain reads KAGVTQTPRYLIKTRGQQVTLSCSPISGHRSVSWYQQTPGQGLQFLFEYFSETQRNKGNFPGRFSGRQFSNSRSEMNVSTLELGDSALYLCASSLFPPSGSSDTQYFGPGTRLTVL.

This clone was detected a few times. The chain uses TRBV7-9 and TRBJ1-5; D gene ambiguous. Trimming took off 2 bases at V and 3 bases at J, with 5 bases between the two ends. The CDR3 runs to 13 residues. Germline V gene sequence: CDR1 SEHNR, CDR2 FQNEAQ (reference sequence). Written as DNA, the CDR3 is TGTGCCAGCAGCTTAACGGACAATCAGCCCCAGCATTTT. As protein: CASSLTDNQPQHF.

The CDR3, as DNA: TGTGCCAGCAGCCAAAACTTTAACACCGGGGAGCTGTTTTTT. Translation gives CASSQNFNTGELFF. The chain has TRBV14 and TRBJ2-2; no clear D. Trimming left V 2 bases short and J 2 bases short, with 6 bases between. Per germline, CDR1 SGHDN and CDR2 FVKESK. The CDR3 has 14 residues. Drawing the rest from reference TRBV14 and TRBJ2-2, the complete variable domain is EAGVTQFPSHSVIEKGQTVTLRCDPISGHDNLYWYRRVMGKEIKFLLHFVKESKQDESGMPNNRFLAERTGGTYSTLKVQPAELEDSGVYFCASSQNFNTGELFFGEGSRLTVL.

The chain uses TRBV30 and TRBJ2-1; D may be TRBD1 (6 bases). CDR3 size: 16 residues. Trimming cost V 0 bases and J 4 bases, with 16 bases left between them. Germline V lookup: CDR1 GTSNPN, CDR2 SVGIG (reference sequence). CDR3: CAWSVWFRTEYNEQFF. The CDR3 coding sequence is TGTGCCTGGAGTGTATGGTTCCGGACAGAATACAATGAGCAGTTCTTC.

The rearrangement links TRBV19 to TRBJ1-5, with a possible D match to TRBD1 (5 bases). The CDR3 totals 16 residues. V lost 6 bases and J lost 0, with 15 bases in between. The germline CDR1 and CDR2 sequences are LNHDA and SQIVND (reference sequence). The CDR3 DNA reads TGTGCCAGTAGCTATAAGACAGCCTATAGCAATCAGCCCCAGCATTTT. Translated: CASSYKTAYSNQPQHF.

The genes are TRBV7-9 and TRBJ2-3, with D hard to call. V was pared by 4 bases and J by 2 bases, with 13 bases between. The CDR3 consists of 15 residues. CDR1 is SEHNR, CDR2 FQNEAQ, per germline (reference sequence). The DNA of the CDR3 is TGTGCCAGCAGCTATTATTCGCCCAACACAGATACGCAGTATTTT. Protein product: CASSYYSPNTDTQYF.

The V gene is TRBV18, the J gene TRBJ2-5, with a possible D match to TRBD2 (6 bases). V was trimmed by 0 bases and J by 5 bases, leaving 13 bases between them. This CDR3 is built from 15 residues. CDR1 and CDR2 from the germline V gene are KGHSH and LQKENI. CDR3 DNA: TGTGCCAGCTCACCACCTTGGCGGGACGGGGAGACCCAGTACTTC. Its translation: CASSPPWRDGETQYF.

CDR3 amino acids: CASRRGLAGEQFF. The CDR3 nucleotides read TGTGCCAGTAGACGAGGACTAGCTGGTGAGCAGTTCTTC. This chain links TRBV19 with TRBJ2-1; 8 nucleotides match TRBD2. Germline V lookup: CDR1 LNHDA, CDR2 SQIVND (reference sequence). V was clipped by 6 bases and J by 9 bases; unmatched bases: 7. CDR3 length: 13 amino acids.

The rearrangement uses TRBV5-6 and TRBJ1-1; D unresolved. Germline V CDR1 and CDR2: SGHDT, YYEEEE. The CDR3 is 15 amino acids. Trimming shortened V by 4 bases and J by 0 bases, and 13 bases separated the two germline ends. This CDR3 is CASSVTGAMNTEAFF. The DNA of the CDR3 is TGTGCCAGCAGCGTGACGGGTGCCATGAACACTGAAGCTTTCTTT.

The V gene is TRBV15, the J gene TRBJ1-1, with a tentative D call TRBD1 (5 bases). Germline V gene data show CDR1 as LNHNV and CDR2 as YYDKDF (reference sequence). Trimming stripped 0 bases from V and 7 bases from J, with 9 bases between. This CDR3 region has 13 residues. CDR3 bases: TGTGCCACCAGCAGAGACTCAGGGAGTGAAGCTTTCTTT. Translated, it gives CATSRDSGSEAFF. Drawing the rest from reference TRBV15 and TRBJ1-1, the complete variable domain is DAMVIQNPRYQVTQFGKPVTLSCSQTLNHNVMYWYQQKSSQAPKLLFHYYDKDFNNEADTPDNFQSRRPNTSFCFLDIRSPGLGDTAMYLCATSRDSGSEAFFGQGTRLTVV.

The V gene is TRBV5-6, the J gene TRBJ2-2; D could derive from TRBD1 or TRBD2 (5 bases each). Germline values: CDR1 SGHDT, CDR2 YYEEEE. Trimming took off 9 bases at V and 5 bases at J, with 26 bases between the two ends. This CDR3 is 17 amino acids long. DNA of the CDR3: TGTGCCACCAGTAGGGGCGGGTATATCCCAGGGACCGGGGAGCTGTTTTTT. It translates to CATSRGGYIPGTGELFF. Full variable domain (rest looked up from reference TRBV5-6 and TRBJ2-2): DAGVTQSPTHLIKTRGQQVTLRCSPKSGHDTVSWYQQALGQGPQFIFQYYEEEERQRGNFPDRFSGHQFPNYSSELNVNALLLGDSALYLCATSRGGYIPGTGELFFGEGSRLTVL.

This chain connects TRBV9 to TRBJ2-3, with 11 bases that match TRBD1. Trimming at V came to 2 bases and at J to 4 bases, leaving 6 bases not matched to a gene. The CDR3 consists of 16 residues. CDR1 SGDLS and CDR2 YYNGEE come from the germline V gene. The CDR3 reads CASSVGPGQGADTQYF. The CDR3 DNA follows: TGTGCCAGCAGCGTGGGGCCGGGACAGGGGGCAGATACGCAGTATTTT.

This sequence joins TRBV7-9 and TRBJ2-5, with D unclear. Germline CDR1 is SEHNR and CDR2 is FQNEAQ (reference sequence). V was cut by 2 bases and J by 4 bases, with 8 bases left in between. The CDR3 totals 13 residues. The CDR3 region has the DNA TGTGCCAGCAGCTTAAGTCGTGGAGAGACCCAGTACTTC. It encodes CASSLSRGETQYF.

V usage is TRBV11-2 and J usage is TRBJ2-7; the D gene is possibly TRBD1 (6 bases). The germline gives CDR1 SGHAT, CDR2 FQNNGV. The V gene lost 5 bases and the J gene lost 3 bases, with 26 bases spanning the gap. The CDR3 runs 18 residues. CDR3 sequence (DNA): TGTGCCAGCAGCGCTGACAGGCCCTCAATGATTTATGGCTACGAGCAGTACTTC. Amino acids: CASSADRPSMIYGYEQYF.